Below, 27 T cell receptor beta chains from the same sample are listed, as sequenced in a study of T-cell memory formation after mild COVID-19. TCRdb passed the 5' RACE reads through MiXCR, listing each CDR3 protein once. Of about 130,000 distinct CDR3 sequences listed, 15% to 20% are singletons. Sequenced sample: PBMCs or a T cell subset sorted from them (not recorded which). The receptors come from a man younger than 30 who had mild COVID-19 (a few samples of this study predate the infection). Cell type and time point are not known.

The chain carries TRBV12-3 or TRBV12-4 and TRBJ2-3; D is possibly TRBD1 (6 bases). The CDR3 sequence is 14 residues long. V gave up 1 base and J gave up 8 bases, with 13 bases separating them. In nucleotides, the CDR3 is TGTGCCAGCAGTTTAGGGAGACAGGTCTCTACGCAGTATTTT. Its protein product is CASSLGRQVSTQYF.

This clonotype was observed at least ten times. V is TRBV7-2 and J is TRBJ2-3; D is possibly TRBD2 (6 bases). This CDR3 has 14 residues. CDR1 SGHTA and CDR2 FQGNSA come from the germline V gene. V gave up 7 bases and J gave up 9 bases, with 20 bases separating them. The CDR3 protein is CASTGYGGAATQYF. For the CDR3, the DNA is TGTGCCAGCACCGGTTACGGCGGGGCCGCAACGCAGTATTTT.

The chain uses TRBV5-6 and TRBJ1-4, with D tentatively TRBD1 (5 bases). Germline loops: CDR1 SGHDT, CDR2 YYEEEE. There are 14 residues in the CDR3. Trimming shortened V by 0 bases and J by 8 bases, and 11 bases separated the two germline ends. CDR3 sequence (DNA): TGTGCCAGCAGCTTGGGGGGGAATCGAGAAAAACTGTTTTTT. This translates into CASSLGGNREKLFF.

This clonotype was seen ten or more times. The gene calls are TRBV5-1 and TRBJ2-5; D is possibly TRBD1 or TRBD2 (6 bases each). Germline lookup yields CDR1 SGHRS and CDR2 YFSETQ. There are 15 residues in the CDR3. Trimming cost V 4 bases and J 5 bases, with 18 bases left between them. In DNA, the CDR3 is TGCGCCAGCAGCCCGGGGGCAGGGGCTTGGGAGACCCAGTACTTC. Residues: CASSPGAGAWETQYF.

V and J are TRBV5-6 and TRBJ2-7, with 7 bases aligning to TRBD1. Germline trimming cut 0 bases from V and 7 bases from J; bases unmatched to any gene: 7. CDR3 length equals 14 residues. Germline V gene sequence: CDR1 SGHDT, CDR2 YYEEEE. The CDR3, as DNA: TGTGCCAGCAGCTTGGAGGGGACGACAGGGGAGCAGTACTTC. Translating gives CASSLEGTTGEQYF.

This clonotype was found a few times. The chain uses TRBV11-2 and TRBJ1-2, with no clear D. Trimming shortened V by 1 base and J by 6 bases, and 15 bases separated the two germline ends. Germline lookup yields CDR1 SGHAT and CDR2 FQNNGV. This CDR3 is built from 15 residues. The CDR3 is CASSLGPGRLDGYTF. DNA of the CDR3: TGTGCCAGCAGCTTAGGGCCGGGTAGGCTCGATGGCTACACCTTC.

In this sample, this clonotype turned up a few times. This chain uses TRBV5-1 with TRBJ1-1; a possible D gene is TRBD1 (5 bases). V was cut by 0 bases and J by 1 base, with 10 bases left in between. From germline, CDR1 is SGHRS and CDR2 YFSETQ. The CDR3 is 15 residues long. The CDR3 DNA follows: TGCGCCAGCAGCTTGGAAGCGGGGGGGAACACTGAAGCTTTCTTT. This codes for CASSLEAGGNTEAFF.

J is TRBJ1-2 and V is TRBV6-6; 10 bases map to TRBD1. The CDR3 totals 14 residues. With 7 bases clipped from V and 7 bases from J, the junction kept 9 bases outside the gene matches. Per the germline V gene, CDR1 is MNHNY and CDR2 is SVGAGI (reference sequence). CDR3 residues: CASNPRQGAFGYTF. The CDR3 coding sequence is TGTGCCAGCAATCCGAGACAGGGGGCCTTTGGCTACACCTTC.

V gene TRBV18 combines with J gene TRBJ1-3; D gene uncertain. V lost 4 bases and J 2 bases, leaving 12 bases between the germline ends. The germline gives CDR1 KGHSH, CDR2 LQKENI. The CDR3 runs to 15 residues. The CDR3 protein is CASSLGRDPGNTIYF. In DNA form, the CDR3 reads TGTGCCAGCTCACTCGGTAGGGATCCTGGAAACACCATATATTTT.

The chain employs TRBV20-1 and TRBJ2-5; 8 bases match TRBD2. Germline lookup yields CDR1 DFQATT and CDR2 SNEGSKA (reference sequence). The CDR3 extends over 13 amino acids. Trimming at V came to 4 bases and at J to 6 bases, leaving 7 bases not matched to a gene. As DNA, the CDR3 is TGCAGTGCTATAAATAGCGGGGACAAGACCCAGTACTTC. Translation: CSAINSGDKTQYF.

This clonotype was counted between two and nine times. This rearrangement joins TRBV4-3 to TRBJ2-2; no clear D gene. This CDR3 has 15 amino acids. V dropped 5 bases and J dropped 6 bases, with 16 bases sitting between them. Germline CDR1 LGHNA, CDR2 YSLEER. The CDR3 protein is CASSSHFGGSGELFF. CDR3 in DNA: TGCGCCAGCAGCTCCCATTTTGGTGGCTCCGGGGAGCTGTTTTTT.

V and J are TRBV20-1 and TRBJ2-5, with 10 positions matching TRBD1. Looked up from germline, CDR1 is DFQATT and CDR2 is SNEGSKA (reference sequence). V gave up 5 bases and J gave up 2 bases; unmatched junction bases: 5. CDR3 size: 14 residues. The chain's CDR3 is CSAVDRGLQETQYF. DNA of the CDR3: TGCAGTGCTGTCGACAGGGGGCTACAAGAGACCCAGTACTTC.

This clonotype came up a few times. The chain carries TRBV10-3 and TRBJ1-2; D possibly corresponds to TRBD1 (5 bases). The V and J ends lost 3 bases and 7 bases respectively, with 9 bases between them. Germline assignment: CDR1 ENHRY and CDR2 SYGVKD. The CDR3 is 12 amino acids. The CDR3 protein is CAISEGGGGYTF. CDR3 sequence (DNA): TGTGCCATCAGTGAAGGCGGGGGTGGCTACACCTTC.

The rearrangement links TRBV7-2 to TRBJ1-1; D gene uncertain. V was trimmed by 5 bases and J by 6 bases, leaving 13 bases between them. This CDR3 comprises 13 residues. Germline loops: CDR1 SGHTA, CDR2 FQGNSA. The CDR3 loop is CASSARPFAEAFF. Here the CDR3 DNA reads TGTGCCAGCAGCGCGAGGCCATTCGCTGAAGCTTTCTTT.

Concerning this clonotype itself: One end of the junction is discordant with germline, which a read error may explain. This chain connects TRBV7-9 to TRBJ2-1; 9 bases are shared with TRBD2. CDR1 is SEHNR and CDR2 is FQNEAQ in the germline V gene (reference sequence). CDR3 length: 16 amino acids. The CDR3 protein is CAGSLALAGSYNEQFF. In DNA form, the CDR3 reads TGTGCCGGCAGCTTAGCTCTAGCGGGGTCCTACAATGAGCAGTTCTTC.

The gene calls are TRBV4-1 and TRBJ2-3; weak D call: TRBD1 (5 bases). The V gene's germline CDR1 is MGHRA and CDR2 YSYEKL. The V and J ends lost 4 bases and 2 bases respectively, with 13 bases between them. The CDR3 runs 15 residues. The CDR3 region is CASSLRGADTDTQYF. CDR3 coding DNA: TGCGCCAGCAGCCTAAGGGGTGCGGACACAGATACGCAGTATTTT.

CDR3 nucleotide sequence: TGTGCCAGCAGTTACTCCGGGACAGGCAACTATGGCTACACCTTC. Translating gives CASSYSGTGNYGYTF. The rearrangement joins TRBV6-5 to TRBJ1-2, with TRBD1 matching 8 bases. CDR3 length: 15 amino acids. Per germline, CDR1 MNHEY and CDR2 SVGAGI. Germline trimming cut 0 bases from V and 2 bases from J; bases unmatched to any gene: 2.

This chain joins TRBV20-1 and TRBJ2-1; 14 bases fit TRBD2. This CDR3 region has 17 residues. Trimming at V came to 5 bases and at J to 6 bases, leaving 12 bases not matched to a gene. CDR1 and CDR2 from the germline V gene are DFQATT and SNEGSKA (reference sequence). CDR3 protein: CSAPGLAGGFPSNEQFF. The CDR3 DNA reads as TGCAGTGCTCCCGGACTAGCGGGGGGATTCCCGTCCAATGAGCAGTTCTTC.

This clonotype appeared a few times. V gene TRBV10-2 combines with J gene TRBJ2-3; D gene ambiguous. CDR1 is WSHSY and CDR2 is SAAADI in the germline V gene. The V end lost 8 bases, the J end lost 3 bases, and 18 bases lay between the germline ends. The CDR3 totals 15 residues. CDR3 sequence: CASHPMTSPTDTQYF. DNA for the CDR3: TGCGCCAGCCATCCAATGACCAGTCCGACAGATACGCAGTATTTT.

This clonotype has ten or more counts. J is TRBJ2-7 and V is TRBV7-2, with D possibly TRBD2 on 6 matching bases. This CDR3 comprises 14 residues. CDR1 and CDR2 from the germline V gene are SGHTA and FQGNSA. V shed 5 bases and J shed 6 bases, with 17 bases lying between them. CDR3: CASSPNRGLGEQYV. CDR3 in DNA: TGTGCCAGCAGCCCTAATCGGGGGTTGGGCGAGCAGTACGTC.

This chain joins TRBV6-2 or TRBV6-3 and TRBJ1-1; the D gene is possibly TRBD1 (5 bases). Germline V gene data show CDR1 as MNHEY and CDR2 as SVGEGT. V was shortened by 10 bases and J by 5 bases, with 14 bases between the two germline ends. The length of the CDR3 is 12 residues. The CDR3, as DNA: TGTGCCACAAGAACAGGAGAAACTGAAGCTTTCTTT. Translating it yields CATRTGETEAFF.

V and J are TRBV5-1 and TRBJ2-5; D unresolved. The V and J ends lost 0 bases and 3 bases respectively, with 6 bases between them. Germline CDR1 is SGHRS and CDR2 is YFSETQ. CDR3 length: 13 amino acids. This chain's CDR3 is CASSLVVEETQYF. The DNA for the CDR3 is TGCGCCAGCAGCTTGGTGGTAGAAGAGACCCAGTACTTC.

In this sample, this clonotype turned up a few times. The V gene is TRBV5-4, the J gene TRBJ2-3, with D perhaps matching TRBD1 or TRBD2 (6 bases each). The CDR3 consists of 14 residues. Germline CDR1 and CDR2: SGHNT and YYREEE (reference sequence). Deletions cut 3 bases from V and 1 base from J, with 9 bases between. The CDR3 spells CASSSGAGTDTQYF. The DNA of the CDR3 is TGTGCCAGCAGCTCGGGGGCAGGCACAGATACGCAGTATTTT.

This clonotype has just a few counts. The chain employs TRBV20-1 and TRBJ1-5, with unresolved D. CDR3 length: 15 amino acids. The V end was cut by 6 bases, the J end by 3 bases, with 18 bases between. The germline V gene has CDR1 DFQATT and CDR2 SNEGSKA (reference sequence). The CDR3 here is CSALKGSADNQPQHF. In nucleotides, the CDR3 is TGCAGTGCACTGAAAGGGTCTGCCGACAATCAGCCCCAGCATTTT.

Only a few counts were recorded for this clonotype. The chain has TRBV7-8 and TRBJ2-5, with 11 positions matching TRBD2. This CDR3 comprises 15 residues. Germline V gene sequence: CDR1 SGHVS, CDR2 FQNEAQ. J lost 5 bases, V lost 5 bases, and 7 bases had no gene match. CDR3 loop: CASSRPTSGVETQYF. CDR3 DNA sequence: TGTGCCAGCAGCCGCCCGACTAGCGGGGTGGAGACCCAGTACTTC.

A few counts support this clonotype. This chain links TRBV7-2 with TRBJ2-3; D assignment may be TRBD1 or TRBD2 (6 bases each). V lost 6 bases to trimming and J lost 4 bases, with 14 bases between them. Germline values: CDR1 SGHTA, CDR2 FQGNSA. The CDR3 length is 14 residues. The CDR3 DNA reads TGTGCCAGCAGTCCGGGGGCAGGGGCAGATACGCAGTATTTT. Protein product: CASSPGAGADTQYF.

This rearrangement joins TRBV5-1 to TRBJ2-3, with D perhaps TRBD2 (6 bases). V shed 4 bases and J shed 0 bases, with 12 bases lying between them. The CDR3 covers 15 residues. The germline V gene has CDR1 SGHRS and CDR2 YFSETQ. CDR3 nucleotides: TGCGCCAGCAGCGGGGGGACCCAAAGCACAGATACGCAGTATTTT. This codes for CASSGGTQSTDTQYF.